Each of the 19 T cell receptor beta chains below was sequenced from the same sample in a study of vaccination and CD4 T cells after COVID-19. Treatment described: roughly 10-day PBMC culture with coronavirus spike peptide pools or control peptides (ViraFEST assay). It was before the COVID-19 pandemic (2011-2018) that the unexposed donor's CD4+ T cells were collected. The assay that was used to sequence DNA from cultured CD4+ T cells was the Oncomine TCR Beta short-read assay. Each CDR3 protein is one row after TCRdb ran MiXCR on the PCR reads. The sample includes fewer than 2,500 distinct CDR3 sequences, 18% of them seen just once. Their antigens remain unidentified. Material for sequencing was CD4+ T cells from blood, cultured in vitro. These receptor sequences come from a human donor in good health.

This chain links TRBV2 with TRBJ2-7; possible D gene TRBD1, 5 bases. Trimming pared 3 bases from V and 7 bases from J, leaving 13 bases between. CDR1 SNHLY and CDR2 FYNNEI come from the germline V gene. CDR3 size: 13 residues. The CDR3 nucleotides read TGTGCCAGCAGTGAGATGGGGCGCGAGGAGCAGTACTTC. Translating it yields CASSEMGREEQYF.

The chain employs TRBV4-3 and TRBJ2-7; D unclear. Between the trimmed V and J ends, which lost 8 bases and 3 bases, there was a span of 8 bases. Germline CDR1 reads LGHNA; CDR2 reads YSLEER. The CDR3 totals 11 residues. For the CDR3, the DNA is TGCGCCAGCCAAATTTACTACGAGCAGTACTTC. Translation gives CASQIYYEQYF.

This clonotype was recorded a few times. The CDR3, as DNA: TGCGCCAGCAGCCTTAAGGGGGGCTTGCAGGGGGCTAGCGGGGAGGATGAGCAGTTCTTC. Its protein is CASSLKGGLQGASGEDEQFF. The chain combines TRBV4-1 with TRBJ2-1, with D maybe TRBD2 (9 bases). Trimming stripped 4 bases from V and 8 bases from J, with 33 bases between. The CDR3 is 20 amino acids. Germline assignment: CDR1 MGHRA and CDR2 YSYEKL.

The gene calls are TRBV9 and TRBJ2-7; 7 nucleotides align to TRBD1. The trim removed 4 bases at V and 7 bases at J, leaving 14 bases unmatched. This CDR3 is built from 15 residues. Germline assignment: CDR1 SGDLS and CDR2 YYNGEE. The DNA of the CDR3 is TGTGCCAGCAGCCCCCGGGACAGCCTTCCTACTGAGCAGTACTTC. Its translation: CASSPRDSLPTEQYF.

This chain uses TRBV4-1 with TRBJ2-1; unclear D gene. The V end was cut by 1 base, the J end by 2 bases, with 12 bases between. Germline loops: CDR1 MGHRA, CDR2 YSYEKL. This CDR3 is 16 amino acids long. The CDR3 region has the DNA TGCGCCAGCAGCCAAGGTGCGGCTACTGCCTACAATGAGCAGTTCTTC. The encoded protein is CASSQGAATAYNEQFF.

About this clonotype itself: A clone one base away is much larger, so this may be a read error. V gene TRBV6-1 combines with J gene TRBJ1-1; maybe TRBD1 (5 bases). CDR3 length: 18 residues. The germline gives CDR1 MNHNS, CDR2 SASEGT. V gave up 8 bases and J gave up 6 bases, with 31 bases separating them. The chain's CDR3 is CASGGSDGLPQGNPEAFF. In nucleotides, the CDR3 is TGTGCCAGCGGGGGATCGGACGGCCTGCCCCAGGGTAACCCTGAAGCTTTCTTT.

This clonotype showed up just a few times. The J gene is TRBJ2-6, the V gene TRBV5-1; D perhaps matches TRBD1 (6 bases). The CDR3 contains 16 residues. Germline V gives CDR1 SGHRS, CDR2 YFSETQ. Deletions cut 4 bases from V and 0 bases from J, with 11 bases between. CDR3 coding DNA: TGCGCCAGCAGCGCCAGGGGCAGCTCTGGGGCCAACGTCCTGACTTTC. It translates to CASSARGSSGANVLTF.

This clonotype came up a few times. The chain carries TRBV18 and TRBJ1-2, with D tentatively TRBD1 (5 bases). CDR3 length: 14 residues. The germline gives CDR1 KGHSH, CDR2 LQKENI. Trimming cost V 3 bases and J 8 bases, with 16 bases left between them. The CDR3 sequence: CASSPTGRDSGYTF. In DNA form, the CDR3 reads TGTGCCAGCTCACCCACCGGCAGGGACTCCGGCTACACCTTC.

The CDR3 nucleotides read TGTGCCAGCAGTGAAGCGCTTGGGGACCCACAGGAGCAGTTCTTC. It encodes CASSEALGDPQEQFF. The chain joins TRBV2 to TRBJ2-1, with D perhaps TRBD1 or TRBD2 (5 bases each). V lost 0 bases to trimming and J lost 10 bases, with 16 bases between them. From germline, CDR1 is SNHLY and CDR2 FYNNEI. The CDR3 is 15 residues long.

This clonotype is labeled medium-sized. This chain joins TRBV28 and TRBJ1-1; no reliable D call. In germline, CDR1 is MDHEN, CDR2 SYDVKM. The CDR3 runs 15 residues. V lost 5 bases and J 1 base, leaving 14 bases between the germline ends. The CDR3 here is CASSDTGRTNTEAFF. The CDR3 bases are TGTGCCAGCAGTGATACCGGACGGACGAACACTGAAGCTTTCTTT.

There are a few counts of this clonotype. The chain carries TRBV7-2 and TRBJ1-2; 7 bases match TRBD1. Germline CDR1 SGHTA, CDR2 FQGNSA. CDR3 length: 14 amino acids. The J segment lost 4 bases and the V segment lost 3 bases, leaving 5 bases of the junction unmatched. The CDR3 bases are TGTGCCAGCAGCTTCTCAGACAGGGTCTATGGCTACACCTTC. Its translation: CASSFSDRVYGYTF.

This clonotype is termed medium-sized. The chain uses TRBV20-1 and TRBJ1-1; D is undetermined. The length of the CDR3 is 10 residues. The V gene's germline CDR1 is DFQATT and CDR2 SNEGSKA (reference sequence). The germline V and J ends were trimmed by 1 base and 11 bases, with 8 bases remaining between them. The CDR3 loop reads CSARGSEAFF. The CDR3 DNA sequence: TGCAGTGCTAGAGGGTCCGAGGCTTTCTTT.

This clonotype came up a few times. V is TRBV6-1 and J is TRBJ2-7; no firm D call. The CDR3 extends over 14 amino acids. Trimming took off 1 base at V and 3 bases at J, with 10 bases between the two ends. The germline V gene encodes CDR1 MNHNS and CDR2 SASEGT. DNA for the CDR3: TGTGCCAGCAGTGAAGAGGGTCTGAACTACGAGCAGTACTTC. Its protein product is CASSEEGLNYEQYF.

This clonotype was seen a handful of times. Here the CDR3 reads CASSLEFAGLANNEQFF. The CDR3, as DNA: TGTGCCAGCAGCTTAGAGTTTGCCGGACTAGCGAACAATGAGCAGTTCTTC. The V and J genes are TRBV11-3 and TRBJ2-1; 9 bases agree with TRBD2. With 0 bases clipped from V and 5 bases from J, the junction kept 8 bases outside the gene matches. The length of the CDR3 is 17 residues. The V gene's germline CDR1 is SGHNT and CDR2 YENEEA. Using reference TRBV11-3 and TRBJ2-1 for the parts outside the CDR3, the full variable domain is EAGVVQSPRYKIIEKKQPVAFWCNPISGHNTLYWYLQNLGQGPELLIRYENEEAVDDSQLPKDRFSAERLKGVDSTLKIQPAELGDSAVYLCASSLEFAGLANNEQFFGPGTRLTVL.

The chain joins TRBV11-3 to TRBJ2-2; TRBD1 agrees at 9 bases. The CDR3 runs 17 residues. Germline V gives CDR1 SGHNT, CDR2 YENEEA. The V gene end was trimmed by 5 bases and the J gene end by 0 bases; junction bases not matched to a gene: 7. CDR3: CASSPAQGAANTGELFF. DNA of the CDR3: TGTGCCAGCAGCCCTGCACAGGGGGCGGCGAACACCGGGGAGCTGTTTTTT.

V and J are TRBV29-1 and TRBJ2-7; tentatively, D is TRBD1 or TRBD2 (5 bases each). The CDR3 has 13 amino acids. Trimming stripped 3 bases from V and 2 bases from J, with 11 bases between. Germline CDR1 and CDR2: SQVTM and ANQGSEA. CDR3 nucleotide sequence: TGCAGCGTTGAGCGGCAGGGACCCTACGAGCAGTACTTC. Amino acid sequence: CSVERQGPYEQYF.

This clonotype was seen a handful of times. V usage is TRBV5-6 and J usage is TRBJ2-5; D is perhaps TRBD2 (6 bases). Germline CDR1 reads SGHDT; CDR2 reads YYEEEE. Between the trimmed V and J ends, which lost 4 bases and 1 base, there was a span of 14 bases. The CDR3 is 15 amino acids. The CDR3: CASSPTDYSQETQYF. DNA of the CDR3: TGTGCCAGCAGCCCGACGGACTACTCCCAAGAGACCCAGTACTTC.

In its sample, this clonotype ranks as medium-sized. The genes are TRBV2 and TRBJ1-5; D gene unclear. The V end lost 3 bases, the J end lost 5 bases, and 11 bases lay between the germline ends. Germline CDR1 SNHLY, CDR2 FYNNEI. The CDR3 has 14 amino acids. CDR3 in amino acids: CASSEEAVYQPQHF. The CDR3 nucleotides are TGTGCCAGCAGTGAGGAGGCGGTATATCAGCCCCAGCATTTT.

This clonotype was counted between two and nine times. This chain links TRBV28 with TRBJ2-5; TRBD2 is a possible D gene (5 bases). CDR3 size: 11 residues. V dropped 3 bases and J dropped 10 bases, with 9 bases sitting between them. Germline values: CDR1 MDHEN, CDR2 SYDVKM. CDR3 DNA sequence: TGTGCCAGCAGTTTGAGGGTGGACCAGTACTTC. Its translation is CASSLRVDQYF.